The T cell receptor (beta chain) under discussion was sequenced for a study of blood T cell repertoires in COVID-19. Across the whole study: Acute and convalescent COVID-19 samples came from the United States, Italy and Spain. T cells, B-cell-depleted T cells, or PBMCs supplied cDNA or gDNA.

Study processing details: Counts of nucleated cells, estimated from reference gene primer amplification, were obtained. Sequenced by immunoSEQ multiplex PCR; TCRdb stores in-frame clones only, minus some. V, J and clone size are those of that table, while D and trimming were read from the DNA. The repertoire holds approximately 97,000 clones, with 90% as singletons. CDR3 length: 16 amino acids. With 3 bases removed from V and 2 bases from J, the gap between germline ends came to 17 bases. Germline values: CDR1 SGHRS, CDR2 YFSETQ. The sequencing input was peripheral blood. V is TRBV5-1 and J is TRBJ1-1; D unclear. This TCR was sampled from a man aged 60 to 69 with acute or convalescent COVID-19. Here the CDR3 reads CASSSSARGRNTEAFF. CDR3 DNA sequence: TGCGCCAGCAGCTCATCCGCGCGGGGTCGAAACACTGAAGCTTTCTTT.